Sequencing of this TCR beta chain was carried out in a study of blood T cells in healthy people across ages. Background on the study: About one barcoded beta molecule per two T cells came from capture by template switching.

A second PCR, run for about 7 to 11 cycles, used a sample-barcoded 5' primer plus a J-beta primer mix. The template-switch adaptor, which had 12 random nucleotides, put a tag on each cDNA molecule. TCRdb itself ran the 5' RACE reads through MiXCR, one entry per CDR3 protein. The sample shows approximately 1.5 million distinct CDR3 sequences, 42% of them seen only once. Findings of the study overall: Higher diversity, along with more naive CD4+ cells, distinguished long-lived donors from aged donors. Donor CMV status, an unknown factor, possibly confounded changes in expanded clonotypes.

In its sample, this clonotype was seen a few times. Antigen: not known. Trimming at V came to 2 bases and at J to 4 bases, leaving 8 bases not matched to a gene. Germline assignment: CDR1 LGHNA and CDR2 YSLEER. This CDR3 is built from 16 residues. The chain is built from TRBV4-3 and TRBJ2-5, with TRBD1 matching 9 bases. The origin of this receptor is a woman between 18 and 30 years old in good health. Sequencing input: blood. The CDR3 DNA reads TGCGCCAGCAGCCAACTTTGGCGACAGGGGGTAGAGACCCAGTACTTC. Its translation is CASSQLWRQGVETQYF.